In its sample, the clone carrying this T cell receptor (beta chain) was seen many times. The data were taken from a study of T cells in Graves' hyperthyroidism and ophthalmopathy. When ophthalmopathy did not progress within 18 months, Graves' hyperthyroidism was considered stable. The J segment lost 4 bases and the V segment lost 2 bases, leaving 3 bases of the junction unmatched. From germline, CDR1 is SGHTA and CDR2 FQGTGA. This CDR3 is 15 amino acids long. Amplification of TCR beta CDR3 regions was performed using RNA transcripts as template. The HTBI set primed first-round TCR CDR3 RT-PCR. In TCRdb, the multiplex PCR reads were re-called with MiXCR into one record per CDR3 protein. Among tens of thousands of distinct CDR3 sequences, over 35% were seen once, and the ten largest hold 10%.

This chain links TRBV7-3 with TRBJ1-3; 9 bases line up with TRBD1. Sequenced sample: blood. The receptor comes from a woman aged 30 to 39 with Graves' hyperthyroidism. CDR3 loop: CASSLGTGTGNTIYF. In DNA form, the CDR3 reads TGTGCCAGCAGCTTAGGGACAGGGACGGGAAACACCATATATTTT.